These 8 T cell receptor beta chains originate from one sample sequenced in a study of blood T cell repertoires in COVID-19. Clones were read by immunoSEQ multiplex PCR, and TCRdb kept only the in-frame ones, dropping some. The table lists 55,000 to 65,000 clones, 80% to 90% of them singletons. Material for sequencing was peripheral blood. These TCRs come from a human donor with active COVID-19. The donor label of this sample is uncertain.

CDR3 in amino acids: CASSLGSGSSDTQYF. Here the CDR3 DNA reads TGTGCCAGCAGCTTAGGTAGCGGGAGCTCAGATACGCAGTATTTT. V is TRBV5-6 and J is TRBJ2-3; 9 positions match TRBD2. The V gene's germline CDR1 is SGHDT and CDR2 YYEEEE. V shed 2 bases and J 4 bases; nucleotides not matched to a gene: 5. This CDR3 region has 15 residues.

CDR3 region: CASRHSGGASDTQYF. In DNA, the CDR3 is TGTGCCAGCAGGCACAGCGGGGGGGCCTCAGATACGCAGTATTTT. The genes are TRBV27 and TRBJ2-3; 10 nucleotides agree with TRBD2. CDR3 length equals 15 residues. The germline CDR1 and CDR2 sequences are MNHEY and SMNVEV (reference sequence). With V trimmed by 6 bases and J by 4 bases, 7 bases remained unmatched.

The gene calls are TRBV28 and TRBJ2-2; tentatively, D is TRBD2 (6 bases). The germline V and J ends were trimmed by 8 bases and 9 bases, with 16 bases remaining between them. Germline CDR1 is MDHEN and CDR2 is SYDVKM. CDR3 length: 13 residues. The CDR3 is CASRGTGDWELFF. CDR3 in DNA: TGTGCCAGCCGCGGGACCGGTGACTGGGAGCTGTTTTTT.

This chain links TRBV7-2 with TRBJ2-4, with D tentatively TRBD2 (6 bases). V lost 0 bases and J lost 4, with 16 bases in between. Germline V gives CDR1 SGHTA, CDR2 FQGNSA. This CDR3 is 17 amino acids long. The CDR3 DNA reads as TGTGCCAGCAGCTTAGCCCCCCCGGGAGTCGTAAAAAACATTCAGTACTTC. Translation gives CASSLAPPGVVKNIQYF.

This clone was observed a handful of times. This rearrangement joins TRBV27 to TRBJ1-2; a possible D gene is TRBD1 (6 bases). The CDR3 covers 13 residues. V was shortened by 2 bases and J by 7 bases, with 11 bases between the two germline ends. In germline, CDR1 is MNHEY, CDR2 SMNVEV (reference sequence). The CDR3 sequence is CASSLAGAAGYTF. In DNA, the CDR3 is TGTGCCAGCAGTTTAGCGGGGGCGGCTGGCTACACCTTC.

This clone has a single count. The CDR3 DNA follows: TGTGCCAGCAGCCCAAGGACAGGGGGGAACACTGAAGCTTTCTTT. Translating gives CASSPRTGGNTEAFF. The chain couples TRBV7-2 to TRBJ1-1, with 10 bases that match TRBD1. Germline trimming cut 5 bases from V and 1 base from J; bases unmatched to any gene: 4. Germline assignment: CDR1 SGHTA and CDR2 FQGNSA. The CDR3 extends over 15 amino acids.

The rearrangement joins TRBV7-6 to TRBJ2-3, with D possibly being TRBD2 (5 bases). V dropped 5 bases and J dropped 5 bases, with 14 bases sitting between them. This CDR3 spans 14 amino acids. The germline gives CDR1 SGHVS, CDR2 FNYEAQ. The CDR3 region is CASSNRPGGDTQYF. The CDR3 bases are TGTGCCAGCAGCAACCGGCCAGGAGGAGATACGCAGTATTTT.

The CDR3 DNA follows: TGTGCCAGCTCACCGCCGGGACAGGGAAATGAAAAACTGTTTTTT. Its protein product is CASSPPGQGNEKLFF. J is TRBJ1-4 and V is TRBV18; 9 nucleotides align to TRBD1. CDR1 and CDR2 from the germline V gene are KGHSH and LQKENI. With 3 bases clipped from V and 5 bases from J, the junction kept 4 bases outside the gene matches. This CDR3 contains 15 residues. Full variable domain (rest looked up from reference TRBV18 and TRBJ1-4): NAGVMQNPRHLVRRRGQEARLRCSPMKGHSHVYWYRQLPEEGLKFMVYLQKENIIDESGMPKERFSAEFPKEGPSILRIQQVVRGDSAAYFCASSPPGQGNEKLFFGSGTQLSVL.